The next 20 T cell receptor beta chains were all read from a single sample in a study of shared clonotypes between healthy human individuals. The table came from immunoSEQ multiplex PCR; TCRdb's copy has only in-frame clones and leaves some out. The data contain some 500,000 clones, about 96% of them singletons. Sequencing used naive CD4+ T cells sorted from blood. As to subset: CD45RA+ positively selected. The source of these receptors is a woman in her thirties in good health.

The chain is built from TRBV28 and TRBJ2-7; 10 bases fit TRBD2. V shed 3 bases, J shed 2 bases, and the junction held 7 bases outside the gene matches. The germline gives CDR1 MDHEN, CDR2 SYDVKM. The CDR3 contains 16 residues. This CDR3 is CASSFPLAGGTYEQYF. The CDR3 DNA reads TGTGCCAGCAGTTTCCCTTTAGCGGGAGGAACCTACGAGCAGTACTTC.

The DNA of the CDR3 is TGCGCCAGCAGAAACAGGAACTTGAACACTGAAGCTTTCTTT. This codes for CASRNRNLNTEAFF. The chain combines TRBV10-2 with TRBJ1-1; tentative D call: TRBD1 (5 bases). This CDR3 spans 14 amino acids. V shed 6 bases and J shed 0 bases, with 11 bases lying between them. Germline V gene data show CDR1 as WSHSY and CDR2 as SAAADI.

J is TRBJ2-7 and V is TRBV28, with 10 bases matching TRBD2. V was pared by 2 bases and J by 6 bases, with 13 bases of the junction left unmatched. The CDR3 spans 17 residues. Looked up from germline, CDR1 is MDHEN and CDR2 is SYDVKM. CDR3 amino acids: CASSLPQALAGAGEQYF. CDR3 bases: TGTGCCAGCAGTTTACCTCAAGCCCTAGCGGGAGCTGGCGAGCAGTACTTC.

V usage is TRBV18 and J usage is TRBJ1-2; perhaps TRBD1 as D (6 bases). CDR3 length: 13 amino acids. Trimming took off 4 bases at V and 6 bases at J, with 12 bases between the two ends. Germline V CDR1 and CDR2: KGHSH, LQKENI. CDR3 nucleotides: TGTGCCAGCTCACTTCGGACAGAGGATGGCTACACCTTC. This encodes CASSLRTEDGYTF.

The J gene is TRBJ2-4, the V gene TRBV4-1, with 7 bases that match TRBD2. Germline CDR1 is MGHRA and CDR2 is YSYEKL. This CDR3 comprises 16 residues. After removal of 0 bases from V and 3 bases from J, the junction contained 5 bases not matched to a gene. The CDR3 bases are TGCGCCAGCAGCCAAGATCTGACTAGCAGCAAAAACATTCAGTACTTC. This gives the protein CASSQDLTSSKNIQYF.

The DNA of the CDR3 is TGTGCCAGCAGCCCCGGGACAGGGCGCGAGCAGTACTTC. This gives the protein CASSPGTGREQYF. The rearrangement uses TRBV25-1 and TRBJ2-7, with 9 bases matching TRBD1. This CDR3 has 13 amino acids. V shed 6 bases and J 6 bases; nucleotides not matched to a gene: 6. Germline CDR1 reads MGHDK; CDR2 reads SYGVNS.

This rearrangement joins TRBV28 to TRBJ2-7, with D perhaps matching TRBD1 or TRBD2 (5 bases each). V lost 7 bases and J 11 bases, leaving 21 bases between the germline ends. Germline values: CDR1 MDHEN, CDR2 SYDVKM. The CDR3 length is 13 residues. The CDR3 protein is CASTFTRSGLKYF. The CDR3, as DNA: TGTGCCAGCACCTTTACCAGGTCGGGGCTCAAGTACTTC.

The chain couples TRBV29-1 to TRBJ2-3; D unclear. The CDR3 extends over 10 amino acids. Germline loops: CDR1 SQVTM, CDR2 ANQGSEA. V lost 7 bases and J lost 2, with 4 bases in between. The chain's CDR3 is CSGYTDTQYF. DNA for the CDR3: TGCAGCGGTTACACAGATACGCAGTATTTT.

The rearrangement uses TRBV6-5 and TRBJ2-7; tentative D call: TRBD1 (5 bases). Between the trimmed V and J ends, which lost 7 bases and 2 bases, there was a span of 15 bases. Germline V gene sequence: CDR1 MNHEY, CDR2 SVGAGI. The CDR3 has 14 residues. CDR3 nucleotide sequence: TGTGCCAGCACTGACCAGGGTCCCCCCTACGAGCAGTACTTC. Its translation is CASTDQGPPYEQYF.

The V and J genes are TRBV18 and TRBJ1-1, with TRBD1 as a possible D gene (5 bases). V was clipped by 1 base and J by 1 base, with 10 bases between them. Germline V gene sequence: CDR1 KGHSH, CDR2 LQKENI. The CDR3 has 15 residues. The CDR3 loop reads CASSPLGRGNTEAFF. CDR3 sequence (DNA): TGTGCCAGCTCACCACTGGGGCGGGGGAACACTGAAGCTTTCTTT. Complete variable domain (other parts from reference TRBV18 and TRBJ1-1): NAGVMQNPRHLVRRRGQEARLRCSPMKGHSHVYWYRQLPEEGLKFMVYLQKENIIDESGMPKERFSAEFPKEGPSILRIQQVVRGDSAAYFCASSPLGRGNTEAFFGQGTRLTVV.

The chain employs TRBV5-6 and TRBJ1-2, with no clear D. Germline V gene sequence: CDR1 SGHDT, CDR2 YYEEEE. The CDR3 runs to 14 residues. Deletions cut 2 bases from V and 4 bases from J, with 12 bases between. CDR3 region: CASSFLGQVYGYTF. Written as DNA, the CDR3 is TGTGCCAGCAGCTTTTTAGGTCAGGTCTATGGCTACACCTTC.

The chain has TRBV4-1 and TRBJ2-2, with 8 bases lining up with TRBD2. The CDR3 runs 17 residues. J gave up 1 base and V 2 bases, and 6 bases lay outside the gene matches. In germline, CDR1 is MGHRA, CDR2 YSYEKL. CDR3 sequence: CASSQTRAGVNTGELFF. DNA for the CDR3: TGCGCCAGCAGCCAAACTCGAGCGGGAGTGAACACCGGGGAGCTGTTTTTT.

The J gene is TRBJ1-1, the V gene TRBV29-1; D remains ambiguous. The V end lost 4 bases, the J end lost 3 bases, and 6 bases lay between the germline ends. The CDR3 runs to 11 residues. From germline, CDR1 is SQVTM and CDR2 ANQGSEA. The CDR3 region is CSVGHYTEAFF. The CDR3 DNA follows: TGCAGCGTTGGACACTACACTGAAGCTTTCTTT.

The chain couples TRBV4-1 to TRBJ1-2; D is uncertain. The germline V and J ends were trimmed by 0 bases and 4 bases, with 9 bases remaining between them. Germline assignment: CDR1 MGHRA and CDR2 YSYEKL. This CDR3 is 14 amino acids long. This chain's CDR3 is CASSQEDLRYGYTF. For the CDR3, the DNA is TGCGCCAGCAGCCAAGAGGACTTACGCTATGGCTACACCTTC.

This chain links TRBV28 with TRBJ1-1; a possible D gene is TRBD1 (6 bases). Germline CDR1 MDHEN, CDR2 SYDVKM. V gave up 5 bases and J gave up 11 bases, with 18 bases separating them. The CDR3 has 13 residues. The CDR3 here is CASSISRGSGAFF. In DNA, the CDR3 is TGTGCCAGCAGTATTTCCAGGGGATCTGGGGCTTTCTTT.

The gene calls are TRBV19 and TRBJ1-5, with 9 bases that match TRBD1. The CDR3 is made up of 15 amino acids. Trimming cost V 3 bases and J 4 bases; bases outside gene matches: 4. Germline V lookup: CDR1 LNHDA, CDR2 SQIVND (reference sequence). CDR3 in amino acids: CASSMTGGLNQPQHF. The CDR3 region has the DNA TGTGCCAGTAGTATGACAGGGGGATTAAATCAGCCCCAGCATTTT.

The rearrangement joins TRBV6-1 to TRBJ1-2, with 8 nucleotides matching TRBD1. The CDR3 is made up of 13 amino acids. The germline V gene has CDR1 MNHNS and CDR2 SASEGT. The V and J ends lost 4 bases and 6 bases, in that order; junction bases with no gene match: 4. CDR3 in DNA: TGTGCCAGCAGTGGGACAGGGCGGGATGGCTACACCTTC. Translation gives CASSGTGRDGYTF.

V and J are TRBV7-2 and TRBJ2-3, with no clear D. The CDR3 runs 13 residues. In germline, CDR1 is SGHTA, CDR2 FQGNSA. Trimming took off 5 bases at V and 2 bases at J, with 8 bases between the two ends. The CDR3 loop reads CASSRAHTDTQYF. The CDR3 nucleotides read TGTGCCAGCAGCCGAGCCCACACAGATACGCAGTATTTT.

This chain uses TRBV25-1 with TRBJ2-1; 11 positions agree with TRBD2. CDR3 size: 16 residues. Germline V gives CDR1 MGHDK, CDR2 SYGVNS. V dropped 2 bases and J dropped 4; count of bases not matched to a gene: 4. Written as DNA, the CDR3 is TGTGCCAGCAGTGAACCGGGGACTAGCGGATACAATGAGCAGTTCTTC. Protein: CASSEPGTSGYNEQFF.

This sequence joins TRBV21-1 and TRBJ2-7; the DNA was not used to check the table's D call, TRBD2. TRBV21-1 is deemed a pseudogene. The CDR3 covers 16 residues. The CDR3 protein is CASSGVPSGGTYEQYF. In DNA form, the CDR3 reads TGTGCCAGCAGCGGCGTCCCTAGCGGGGGGACCTACGAGCAGTACTTC.